The sequence of this T cell receptor beta chain was determined in a study of shared clonotypes between healthy human individuals. The germline CDR1 and CDR2 sequences are MGHRA and YSYEKL. Trimming stripped 0 bases from V and 6 bases from J, with 11 bases between. CDR3 length: 14 amino acids. Broader study findings: Of the naive CD4 clonotypes, about 5.4% were shared across several donors.

Of note for this clone: Its antigen is as yet unknown.

Donors comprised only Caucasian adults living in Nashville, Tennessee. Partitioning of CD4+ cells yielded a CD45RA+ naive subset and a CD45RA-negative memory subset. The protocol was immunoSEQ multiplex PCR, while the TCRdb copy is restricted to in-frame clones and leaves out a portion. Seen here are some 2,400,000 clones, around 95% observed once, and the top ten hold about 0.13%. V is TRBV4-1 and J is TRBJ1-1; D ambiguous. Sequencing used naive CD4+ T cells sorted from blood. The subset is: CD45RA+ positively selected. The origin of this receptor is a man aged 18-30 years in good health. DNA of the CDR3: TGCGCCAGCAGCCAAGATCGCAGACCGCCTGAAGCTTTCTTT. The encoded protein is CASSQDRRPPEAFF.